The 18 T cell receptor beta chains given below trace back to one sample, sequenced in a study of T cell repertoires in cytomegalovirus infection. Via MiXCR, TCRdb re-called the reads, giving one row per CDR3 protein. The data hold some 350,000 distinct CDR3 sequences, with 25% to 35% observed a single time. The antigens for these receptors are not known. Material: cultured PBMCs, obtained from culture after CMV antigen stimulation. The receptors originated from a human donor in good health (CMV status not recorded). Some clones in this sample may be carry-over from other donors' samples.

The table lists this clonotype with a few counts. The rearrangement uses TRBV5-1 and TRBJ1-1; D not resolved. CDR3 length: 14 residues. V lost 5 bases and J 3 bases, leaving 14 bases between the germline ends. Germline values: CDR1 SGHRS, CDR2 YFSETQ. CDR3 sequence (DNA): TGCGCCAGCAGTATAAGGGTAGGCGACACTGAAGCTTTCTTT. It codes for CASSIRVGDTEAFF.

CDR3 in amino acids: CASSPRGGGSSETQYF. The CDR3 DNA sequence: TGTGCCAGTAGTCCTCGTGGAGGGGGAAGTAGCGAGACCCAGTACTTC. V usage is TRBV19 and J usage is TRBJ2-5; the D call may be TRBD1 or TRBD2 (6 bases each). Trimming removed 5 bases from V and 5 bases from J, with 21 bases in between. Germline CDR1 is LNHDA and CDR2 is SQIVND (reference sequence). The CDR3 runs to 16 residues.

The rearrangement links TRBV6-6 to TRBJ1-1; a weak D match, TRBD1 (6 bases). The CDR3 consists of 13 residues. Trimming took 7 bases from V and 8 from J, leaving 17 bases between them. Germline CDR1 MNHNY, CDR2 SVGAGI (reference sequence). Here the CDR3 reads CASILNPGTEAFF. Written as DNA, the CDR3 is TGTGCCAGCATCCTAAATCCCGGGACAGAAGCTTTCTTT.

Here the CDR3 reads CASQAGGPTDTQYF. The CDR3 DNA sequence: TGTGCCAGCCAAGCGGGAGGACCCACAGATACGCAGTATTTT. The chain is built from TRBV7-2 and TRBJ2-3; the match to TRBD2 covers 9 bases. Germline V gene data show CDR1 as SGHTA and CDR2 as FQGNSA. There are 14 residues in the CDR3. Trimming removed 8 bases from V and 2 bases from J; junction bases left unmatched: 5.

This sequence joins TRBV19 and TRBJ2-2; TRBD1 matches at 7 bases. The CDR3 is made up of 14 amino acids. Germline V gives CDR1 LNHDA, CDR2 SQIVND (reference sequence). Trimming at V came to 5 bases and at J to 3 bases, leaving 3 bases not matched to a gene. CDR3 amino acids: CASSSGQYTGELFF. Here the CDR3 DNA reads TGTGCCAGTAGTTCGGGACAGTACACCGGGGAGCTGTTTTTT.

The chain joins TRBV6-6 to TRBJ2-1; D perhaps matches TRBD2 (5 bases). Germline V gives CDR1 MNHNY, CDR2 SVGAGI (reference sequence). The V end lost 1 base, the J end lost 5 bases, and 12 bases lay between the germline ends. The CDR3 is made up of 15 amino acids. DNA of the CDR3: TGTGCCAGCAGTTACTGGGTGGGTAGCGACAATGAGCAGTTCTTC. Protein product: CASSYWVGSDNEQFF.

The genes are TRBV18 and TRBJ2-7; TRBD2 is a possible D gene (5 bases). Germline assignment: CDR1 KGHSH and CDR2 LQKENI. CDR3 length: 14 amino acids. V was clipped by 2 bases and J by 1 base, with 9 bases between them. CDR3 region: CASSPNGDSYEQYF. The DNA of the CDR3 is TGTGCCAGCTCACCAAACGGGGATTCCTACGAGCAGTACTTC.

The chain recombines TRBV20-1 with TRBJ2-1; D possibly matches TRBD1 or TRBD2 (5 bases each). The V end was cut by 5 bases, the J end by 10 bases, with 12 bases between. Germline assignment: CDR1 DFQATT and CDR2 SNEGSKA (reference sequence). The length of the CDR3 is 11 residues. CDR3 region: CSAWVRGEQFF. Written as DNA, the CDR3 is TGCAGTGCTTGGGTGAGGGGCGAGCAGTTCTTC.

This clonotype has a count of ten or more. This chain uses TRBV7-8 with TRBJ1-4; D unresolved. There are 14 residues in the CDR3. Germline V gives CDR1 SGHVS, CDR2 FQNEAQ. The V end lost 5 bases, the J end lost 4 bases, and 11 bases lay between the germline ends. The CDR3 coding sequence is TGTGCCAGCAGCAACCCCGACGGTAATGAAAAACTGTTTTTT. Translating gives CASSNPDGNEKLFF.

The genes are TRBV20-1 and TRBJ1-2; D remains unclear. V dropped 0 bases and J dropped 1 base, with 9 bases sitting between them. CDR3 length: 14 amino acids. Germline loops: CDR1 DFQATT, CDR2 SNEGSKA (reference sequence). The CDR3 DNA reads TGCAGTGCTAGAGATCGGGGATTTAACTATGGCTACACCTTC. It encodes CSARDRGFNYGYTF.

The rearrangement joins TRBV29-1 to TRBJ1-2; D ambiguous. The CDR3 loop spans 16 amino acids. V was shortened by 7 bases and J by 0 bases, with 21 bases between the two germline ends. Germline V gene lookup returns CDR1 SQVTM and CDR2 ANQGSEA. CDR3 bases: TGCAGCGCGCTGTCGACAAGGGCCTTCGCTAACTATGGCTACACCTTC. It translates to CSALSTRAFANYGYTF.

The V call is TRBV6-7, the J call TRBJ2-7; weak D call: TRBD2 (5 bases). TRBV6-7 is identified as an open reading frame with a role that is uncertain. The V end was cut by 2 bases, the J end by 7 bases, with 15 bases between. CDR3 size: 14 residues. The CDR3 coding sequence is TGTGCCAGCAGTTACCCTCGTAGTAGCGCGGAGCAGTACTTC. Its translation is CASSYPRSSAEQYF.

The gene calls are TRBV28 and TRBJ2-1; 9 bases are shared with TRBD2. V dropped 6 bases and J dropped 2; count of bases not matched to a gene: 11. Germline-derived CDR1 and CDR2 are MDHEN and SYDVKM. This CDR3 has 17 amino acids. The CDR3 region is CASSPLSASGAYNEQFF. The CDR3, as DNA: TGTGCCAGCAGCCCCCTTTCGGCTAGCGGGGCCTACAATGAGCAGTTCTTC. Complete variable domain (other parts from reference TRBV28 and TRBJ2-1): DVKVTQSSRYLVKRTGEKVFLECVQDMDHENMFWYRQDPGLGLRLIYFSYDVKMKEKGDIPEGYSVSREKKERFSLILESASTNQTSMYLCASSPLSASGAYNEQFFGPGTRLTVL.

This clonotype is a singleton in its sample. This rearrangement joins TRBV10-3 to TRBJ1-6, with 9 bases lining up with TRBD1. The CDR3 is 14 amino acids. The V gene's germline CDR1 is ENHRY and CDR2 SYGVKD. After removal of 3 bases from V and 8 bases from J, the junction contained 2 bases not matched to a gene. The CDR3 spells CAISDWTGDSPLHF. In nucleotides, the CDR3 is TGTGCCATCAGTGACTGGACAGGGGATTCACCCCTCCACTTT.

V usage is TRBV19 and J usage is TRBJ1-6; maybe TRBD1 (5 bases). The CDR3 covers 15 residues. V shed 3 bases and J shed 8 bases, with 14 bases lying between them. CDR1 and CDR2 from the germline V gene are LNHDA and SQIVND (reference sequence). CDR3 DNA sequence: TGTGCCAGTAGTATCTTGAGGGGAAGGGATTCACCCCTCCACTTT. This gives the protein CASSILRGRDSPLHF.

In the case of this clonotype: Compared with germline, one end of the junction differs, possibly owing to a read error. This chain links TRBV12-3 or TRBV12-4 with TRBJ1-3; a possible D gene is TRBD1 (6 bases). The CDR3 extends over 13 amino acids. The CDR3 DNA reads TGTGTCAGCAGGGGTTCACTTGGAAACACCATATATTTT. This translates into CVSRGSLGNTIYF.

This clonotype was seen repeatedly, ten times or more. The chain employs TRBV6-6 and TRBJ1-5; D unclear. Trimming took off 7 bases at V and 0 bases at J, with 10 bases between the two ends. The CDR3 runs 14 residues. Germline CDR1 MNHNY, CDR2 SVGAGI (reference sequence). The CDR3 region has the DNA TGTGCCAGCATCTACCGCAATAGCAATCAGCCCCAGCATTTT. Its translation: CASIYRNSNQPQHF.

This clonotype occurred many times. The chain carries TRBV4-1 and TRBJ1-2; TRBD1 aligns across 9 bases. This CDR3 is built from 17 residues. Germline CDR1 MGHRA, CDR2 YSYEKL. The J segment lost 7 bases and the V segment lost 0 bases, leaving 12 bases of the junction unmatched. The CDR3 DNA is TGCGCCAGCAGCCAAGACCCGGGACAGGGAGCCCGTTTTGGCTACACCTTC. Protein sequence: CASSQDPGQGARFGYTF.